Listed here is a single TCR beta chain. These data belong to a study of shared clonotypes between healthy human individuals. Background on the study: A few men and two women, aged 18 to 49, were donors.

Trimming took off 4 bases at V and 4 bases at J, with 15 bases between the two ends. The germline V gene encodes CDR1 SGHRS and CDR2 YFSETQ. The length of the CDR3 is 15 residues. Some clones are missing from TCRdb's copy, which holds only in-frame ones; the method was immunoSEQ multiplex PCR. The data contain 2.5 million or so clones, approximately 92% of them seen just once; the ten biggest clones take up around 0.15%. V gene TRBV5-1 combines with J gene TRBJ1-3; weak D call: TRBD1 (6 bases). Sequenced: naive CD4+ T cells sorted from blood. Stated subset: CD45RA+ positively selected. The clonotype comes from a man aged 18-30 years in good health. CDR3 DNA sequence: TGCGCCAGCAGCACGCGGACAGCTGAGGGAAACACCATATATTTT. Amino acids: CASSTRTAEGNTIYF.